One sample yielded the 14 T cell receptor beta chains listed below, sequenced in a study of blood T cells in healthy people across ages. Alongside a J-beta primer mix, a sample-barcoded 5' primer served in a second PCR lasting roughly 6 to 12 cycles. TCRdb reprocessed the 5' RACE reads via MiXCR and lists one record per CDR3 protein. The table records about 1,400,000 distinct CDR3 sequences, 55% to 75% of them present only once. Sequencing input: blood. These receptors originate from a man in his late teens or twenties in good health.

The V and J genes are TRBV27 and TRBJ2-2, with TRBD1 matching 9 bases. V gave up 8 bases and J gave up 3 bases; unmatched junction bases: 4. There are 14 residues in the CDR3. Germline V CDR1 and CDR2: MNHEY, SMNVEV (reference sequence). CDR3 nucleotides: TGTGCCAGCGGGGGACAGGGCTACACCGGGGAGCTGTTTTTT. The encoded protein is CASGGQGYTGELFF.

V gene TRBV2 combines with J gene TRBJ2-2; the D gene is possibly TRBD1 (6 bases). The CDR3 is 14 residues long. CDR1 is SNHLY and CDR2 is FYNNEI in the germline V gene. V gave up 8 bases and J gave up 1 base, with 11 bases separating them. Here the CDR3 reads CASQEGGNTGELFF. The DNA for the CDR3 is TGTGCCAGCCAAGAAGGGGGGAACACCGGGGAGCTGTTTTTT.

The V gene is TRBV27, the J gene TRBJ2-1; 9 nucleotides align to TRBD2. Germline V gene sequence: CDR1 MNHEY, CDR2 SMNVEV (reference sequence). V was clipped by 7 bases and J by 7 bases; unmatched bases: 5. The CDR3 sequence is 13 residues long. In nucleotides, the CDR3 is TGTGCCAGCACTAGCGGGGCGAGAAATGAGCAGTTCTTC. Translating it yields CASTSGARNEQFF.

The rearrangement joins TRBV5-5 to TRBJ1-4; tentatively, D is TRBD1 (6 bases). V shed 4 bases and J shed 10 bases, with 20 bases lying between them. This CDR3 is built from 15 residues. Germline assignment: CDR1 SGHKS and CDR2 YYEKEE (reference sequence). The CDR3 nucleotides are TGTGCCAGCAGCAAGGAAGGGGGGGAACGGGGAAAACTGTTTTTT. The encoded protein is CASSKEGGERGKLFF.

The J gene is TRBJ1-1, the V gene TRBV7-2; perhaps TRBD1 as D (5 bases). CDR3 length equals 15 residues. CDR1 is SGHTA, CDR2 FQGNSA, per germline. Trimming took off 1 base at V and 1 base at J, with 10 bases between the two ends. The CDR3, as DNA: TGTGCCAGCAGCTTAGTAGTAGGGACGAACACTGAAGCTTTCTTT. It encodes CASSLVVGTNTEAFF.

The chain uses TRBV25-1 and TRBJ2-1; 8 nucleotides line up with TRBD2. The CDR3 covers 15 residues. V shed 3 bases, J shed 3 bases, and the junction held 4 bases outside the gene matches. Germline V gene lookup returns CDR1 MGHDK and CDR2 SYGVNS. CDR3 bases: TGTGCCAGCAGTGAGAGCGGGGGCCACTACAATGAGCAGTTCTTC. Residues: CASSESGGHYNEQFF.

This clonotype was seen just once. This rearrangement joins TRBV20-1 to TRBJ2-7; no firm D call. The V and J ends lost 0 bases and 3 bases respectively, with 15 bases between them. The CDR3 sequence is 15 residues long. Looked up from germline, CDR1 is DFQATT and CDR2 is SNEGSKA (reference sequence). The CDR3 nucleotides are TGCAGTGCTAGAGATCGGTCGGGCCTGATCTACGAGCAGTACTTC. This gives the protein CSARDRSGLIYEQYF.

The chain is built from TRBV7-8 and TRBJ1-2; a weak D match, TRBD1 (5 bases). This CDR3 comprises 13 residues. Per germline, CDR1 SGHVS and CDR2 FQNEAQ. Trimming left V 6 bases short and J 8 bases short, with 16 bases between. DNA of the CDR3: TGTGCCAGCAGTTCACCCCCGGAGGGGGGCTACACCTTC. Its translation: CASSSPPEGGYTF.

V gene TRBV29-1 combines with J gene TRBJ1-5; 8 bases match TRBD1. With V trimmed by 6 bases and J by 4 bases, 5 bases remained unmatched. CDR1 and CDR2 from the germline V gene are SQVTM and ANQGSEA. CDR3 size: 13 residues. The CDR3 DNA sequence: TGCAGCGTCGGGACAGGTCCTAATCAGCCCCAGCATTTT. It codes for CSVGTGPNQPQHF. The variable domain in full, completed from reference TRBV29-1 and TRBJ1-5, reads SAVISQKPSRDICQRGTSLTIQCQVDSQVTMMFWYRQQPGQSLTLIATANQGSEATYESGFVIDKFPISRPNLTFSTLTVSNMSPEDSSIYLCSVGTGPNQPQHFGDGTRLSIL.

This clonotype was counted a few times. The rearrangement links TRBV25-1 to TRBJ2-1; D is uncertain. CDR1 and CDR2 from the germline V gene are MGHDK and SYGVNS. This CDR3 contains 15 residues. V was shortened by 5 bases and J by 3 bases, with 14 bases between the two germline ends. CDR3 residues: CASSPDRLGYNEQFF. In DNA form, the CDR3 reads TGTGCCAGCAGTCCAGACCGCCTCGGCTACAATGAGCAGTTCTTC.

The chain is built from TRBV5-5 and TRBJ2-4; TRBD1 aligns across 7 bases. CDR3 length: 15 residues. V shed 4 bases, J shed 6 bases, and the junction held 10 bases outside the gene matches. Germline V gene lookup returns CDR1 SGHKS and CDR2 YYEKEE (reference sequence). The DNA for the CDR3 is TGTGCCAGCAGCAGGGACGACAGGGAGATAAACATTCAGTACTTC. Amino acid sequence: CASSRDDREINIQYF.

Only one count was recorded for this clonotype. The chain recombines TRBV20-1 with TRBJ1-1; D gene ambiguous. V was clipped by 2 bases and J by 2 bases, with 15 bases between them. CDR3 size: 15 residues. The germline V gene has CDR1 DFQATT and CDR2 SNEGSKA (reference sequence). The CDR3 sequence is CSARTLTNLNTEAFF. CDR3 in DNA: TGCAGTGCTAGAACCTTGACAAACTTAAACACTGAAGCTTTCTTT.

This chain uses TRBV4-1 with TRBJ2-1; possible D gene TRBD2, 5 bases. CDR1 and CDR2 (germline): MGHRA, YSYEKL. Trimming removed 0 bases from V and 8 bases from J, with 11 bases in between. The CDR3 totals 14 residues. CDR3 in DNA: TGCGCCAGCAGCCAAGATCGTCTAGCCGATGAGCAGTTCTTC. It codes for CASSQDRLADEQFF.

V gene TRBV7-9 combines with J gene TRBJ1-1; weak D call: TRBD1 (5 bases). The V gene lost 5 bases and the J gene lost 1 base, with 14 bases spanning the gap. From germline, CDR1 is SEHNR and CDR2 FQNEAQ (reference sequence). This CDR3 spans 15 amino acids. The CDR3 DNA reads as TGTGCCAGCAGCCAGGGACCCCCAGGGAACACTGAAGCTTTCTTT. Its protein product is CASSQGPPGNTEAFF.